This T cell receptor beta chain was identified during a study of PD-1 blockade in classical Hodgkin lymphoma. Profiled with immunoSEQ multiplex PCR; TCRdb holds only in-frame clones, not every one. Among more than 140,000 clones listed, just under 80% were seen once. As for this clone: Antigen specificity is unknown.

After removal of 6 bases from V and 2 bases from J, the junction contained 6 bases not matched to a gene. This CDR3 is 15 amino acids long. CDR1 and CDR2 from the germline V gene are MDHEN and SYDVKM. Overall study findings and caveats: Complete responders' diversity at baseline resembled that of newly diagnosed patients. With respect to the repertoire differences, their causes, possibly disease activity or prior therapy, remain undefined.

Each patient experienced a relapse that followed autologous stem cell transplantation, and brentuximab vedotin exposure varied. This chain joins TRBV28 and TRBJ1-5; 8 nucleotides match TRBD1. The clonotype comes from a human donor with classical Hodgkin lymphoma. Here the sequenced sample was peripheral blood mononuclear cells (PBMCs), taken before the second cycle of nivolumab. Here the CDR3 reads CASSYRGGGNQPQHF. The CDR3 DNA reads as TGTGCCAGCAGCTACAGGGGGGGTGGCAATCAGCCCCAGCATTTT.